This T cell receptor beta chain emerged from a study of response to subunit inactivated influenza vaccine. One entry per CDR3 protein results from TCRdb running MiXCR on the RT-PCR reads. Of about 570,000 distinct CDR3 sequences detected, about 11% appear once; the ten largest clones hold roughly 9.6%. This clonotype was seen ten or more times. V shed 4 bases and J 4 bases; nucleotides not matched to a gene: 6. CDR1 is SGHRS and CDR2 is YFSETQ in the germline V gene. The CDR3 is 16 amino acids. The same sample was also used in a study of T cells expressing NK-cell markers. That work contributes: It was by 5'RACE template switching with UMIs that TCR beta cDNA was made. Obtained from sorted CD3+CD56+NKG2C+, CD3+CD56+NKG2C- and CD3+CD56-NKG2C+ T cells were the TCR beta repertoires. Most of the eight sequenced donors tested HCMV-seropositive; one tested seronegative.

This chain connects TRBV5-1 to TRBJ2-2; 11 bases match TRBD2. The TCR sequence derives from a man over 45 who received an inactivated influenza vaccine. Specimen: PBMCs from blood, collected on the day of vaccination. The chain's CDR3 is CASSQGTSGPTGELFF. In DNA, the CDR3 is TGCGCCAGCAGCCAGGGGACTAGCGGTCCCACCGGGGAGCTGTTTTTT.